The next 26 T cell receptor beta chains were all read from a single sample in a study of cytomegalovirus exposure and HLA in healthy donors. The PCR contained 60 Vbeta and 13 Jbeta primers. Produced via immunoSEQ multiplex PCR; TCRdb's table is partial and in-frame only. In the table there are around 150,000 clones, about 75% of which are singletons. The sequenced sample was PBMCs. These receptors came from a woman between 50 and 59 years old in good health and CMV-seropositive.

The chain couples TRBV30 to TRBJ1-1; 10 bases fit TRBD1. The germline gives CDR1 GTSNPN, CDR2 SVGIG (reference sequence). Trimming at V came to 4 bases and at J to 6 bases, leaving 8 bases not matched to a gene. CDR3 length equals 14 residues. The CDR3: CAWNPTGGFAEAFF. The CDR3 coding sequence is TGTGCCTGGAATCCGACAGGGGGCTTCGCTGAAGCTTTCTTT.

V and J are TRBV18 and TRBJ1-2, with TRBD1 matching over 7 bases. Germline assignment: CDR1 KGHSH and CDR2 LQKENI. The CDR3 consists of 15 residues. V dropped 3 bases and J dropped 5; count of bases not matched to a gene: 9. The CDR3 DNA reads as TGTGCCAGCTCACCCGCCCGGACAGGCCTATATGGCTACACCTTC. Amino acids: CASSPARTGLYGYTF.

V and J are TRBV28 and TRBJ2-7; 9 bases map to TRBD1. Germline V CDR1 and CDR2: MDHEN, SYDVKM. The CDR3 length is 15 residues. The ends lost 3 bases at V and 2 bases at J; junction bases unmatched: 5. In DNA form, the CDR3 reads TGTGCCAGCAGTTTCCCCCGGACAGGGGCCTACGAGCAGTACTTC. Amino acids: CASSFPRTGAYEQYF.

The chain links TRBV6-1 to TRBJ1-2; perhaps TRBD1 as D (5 bases). Trimming stripped 0 bases from V and 4 bases from J, with 12 bases between. Per the germline V gene, CDR1 is MNHNS and CDR2 is SASEGT. This CDR3 region has 15 residues. CDR3 sequence reads: CASSEALGRGYGYTF. The CDR3 DNA follows: TGTGCCAGCAGTGAAGCGTTGGGGAGGGGCTATGGCTACACCTTC.

The chain is built from TRBV6-1 and TRBJ2-1; D is unclear. CDR3 length: 14 residues. In germline, CDR1 is MNHNS, CDR2 SASEGT. V dropped 0 bases and J dropped 9 bases, with 12 bases sitting between them. The CDR3 DNA reads as TGTGCCAGCAGTGAAGCCCCCCGAGGTGGTGAGCAGTTCTTC. Translating gives CASSEAPRGGEQFF.

The genes are TRBV5-4 and TRBJ2-7, with 13 nucleotides matching TRBD2. V lost 9 bases and J lost 3; bases outside the gene matches: 3. CDR1 is SGHNT, CDR2 YYREEE, per germline (reference sequence). This CDR3 spans 13 amino acids. For the CDR3, the DNA is TGTGCCACCGGACTAGCGGGAGACTACGAGCAGTACTTC. It codes for CATGLAGDYEQYF.

V is TRBV6-1 and J is TRBJ1-1; the D gene is possibly TRBD1 (5 bases). Looked up from germline, CDR1 is MNHNS and CDR2 is SASEGT. Trimming left V 1 base short and J 1 base short, with 10 bases between. This CDR3 is built from 15 residues. CDR3 sequence reads: CASSEGPGGNTEAFF. The DNA for the CDR3 is TGTGCCAGCAGTGAAGGTCCGGGGGGGAACACTGAAGCTTTCTTT.

This clone was recorded only once. V gene TRBV6-5 combines with J gene TRBJ2-3; TRBD1 matches 7 bases. CDR1 and CDR2 (germline): MNHEY, SVGAGI. The V and J ends lost 2 bases and 3 bases, in that order; junction bases with no gene match: 5. The CDR3 totals 15 residues. CDR3 nucleotide sequence: TGTGCCAGCAGTTACGGTCAGGGGGTTACAGATACGCAGTATTTT. This translates into CASSYGQGVTDTQYF.

The rearrangement links TRBV4-2 to TRBJ2-5, with 9 bases matching TRBD2. Germline V lookup: CDR1 LGHNA, CDR2 YNFKEQ. The CDR3 is 15 residues long. Trimming cost V 1 base and J 5 bases; bases outside gene matches: 5. CDR3 sequence: CASSQGSGSDETQYF. The CDR3 DNA follows: TGTGCCAGCAGCCAAGGTAGCGGGAGCGATGAGACCCAGTACTTC.

In its sample, this clone was seen a few times. Given the absence of the conserved phenylalanine or tryptophan at the CDR3 end, a read error is likely. V is TRBV9 and J is TRBJ1-2, with D uncertain. V lost 0 bases to trimming and J lost 2 bases, with 8 bases between them. This CDR3 has 14 residues. Looked up from germline, CDR1 is SGDLS and CDR2 is YYNGEE. CDR3 sequence reads: CASSVGDGNYGYTV. CDR3 DNA sequence: TGTGCCAGCAGCGTAGGAGACGGGAACTATGGCTACACCGTC.

The chain carries TRBV27 and TRBJ2-5, with 10 bases that match TRBD1. The germline V gene has CDR1 MNHEY and CDR2 SMNVEV (reference sequence). CDR3 size: 14 residues. Germline trimming cut 6 bases from V and 11 bases from J; bases unmatched to any gene: 12. The CDR3 DNA sequence: TGTGCCAGCAGACGGGACAGGGGAATCAGGGAGCAGTACTTC. Its translation is CASRRDRGIREQYF.

The CDR3 nucleotides are TGTGCCAGCAGCTTAAGAGGGGGGGCCTGGGAGACCCAGTACTTC. This codes for CASSLRGGAWETQYF. The chain carries TRBV7-2 and TRBJ2-5; a weak D match, TRBD2 (7 bases). Germline values: CDR1 SGHTA, CDR2 FQGNSA. V dropped 2 bases and J dropped 5 bases, with 15 bases sitting between them. This CDR3 is built from 15 residues.

This rearrangement joins TRBV5-4 to TRBJ1-6; D unresolved. V lost 2 bases and J lost 10, with 16 bases in between. CDR1 and CDR2 (germline): SGHNT, YYREEE (reference sequence). The CDR3 covers 15 residues. The CDR3 spells CASSFDYSLGSPLHF. CDR3 coding DNA: TGTGCCAGCAGCTTTGACTACTCACTAGGGTCACCCCTCCACTTT.

V and J are TRBV9 and TRBJ1-4; 7 bases are a match to TRBD1. The CDR3 is 15 residues long. The germline V gene has CDR1 SGDLS and CDR2 YYNGEE. J gave up 4 bases and V 3 bases, and 6 bases lay outside the gene matches. The DNA for the CDR3 is TGTGCCAGCAGCGCCCGACAGGGACTTAATGAAAAACTGTTTTTT. This translates into CASSARQGLNEKLFF.

This clone has only a few counts. This rearrangement joins TRBV19 to TRBJ1-2, with a possible D match to TRBD1 (6 bases). Germline-derived CDR1 and CDR2 are LNHDA and SQIVND (reference sequence). V lost 4 bases and J lost 4, with 16 bases in between. The CDR3 has 15 residues. The CDR3 DNA sequence: TGTGCCAGTAGTAGACAACAGGGAACTATCTATGGCTACACCTTC. Residues: CASSRQQGTIYGYTF. The full variable domain, completed using reference TRBV19 and TRBJ1-2, is DGGITQSPKYLFRKEGQNVTLSCEQNLNHDAMYWYRQDPGQGLRLIYYSQIVNDFQKGDIAEGYSVSREKKESFPLTVTSAQKNPTAFYLCASSRQQGTIYGYTFGSGTRLTVV.

V and J are TRBV28 and TRBJ1-2; D is undetermined. The germline V gene encodes CDR1 MDHEN and CDR2 SYDVKM. The CDR3 contains 14 residues. Between the trimmed V and J ends, which lost 2 bases and 7 bases, there was a span of 14 bases. The CDR3 coding sequence is TGTGCCAGCAGTTTAGCCCCAGGCTACGGTGGCTACACCTTC. Translating it yields CASSLAPGYGGYTF.

The rearrangement uses TRBV13 and TRBJ2-1; D is possibly TRBD1 (6 bases). The CDR3 extends over 13 amino acids. Germline CDR1 is PRHDT and CDR2 is FYEKMQ (reference sequence). V was shortened by 1 base and J by 9 bases, with 10 bases between the two germline ends. This chain's CDR3 is CASSLEDRREQFF. DNA for the CDR3: TGTGCCAGCAGCTTAGAGGACAGACGTGAGCAGTTCTTC.

The chain has TRBV30 and TRBJ1-3, with a possible D match to TRBD1 (6 bases). The CDR3 loop spans 15 amino acids. V gave up 4 bases and J gave up 4 bases, with 17 bases separating them. Per germline, CDR1 GTSNPN and CDR2 SVGIG (reference sequence). CDR3 nucleotide sequence: TGTGCCTGGAAAACATCACAGGGCAGAGGAAACACCATATATTTT. Translated: CAWKTSQGRGNTIYF.

Points on this clone: The junction departs from germline at one end; a sequencing error may be responsible. V gene TRBV2 combines with J gene TRBJ2-5; weak D call: TRBD2 (6 bases). Germline V gene sequence: CDR1 SNHLY, CDR2 FYNNEI. The CDR3 has 13 amino acids. The CDR3 DNA follows: TGTGCCAGCAGTGAACTTGTTGGAGGGAGGTGGAACTTC. Amino acids: CASSELVGGRWNF. Based on the CDR3 plus reference TRBV2 and TRBJ2-5, the full variable domain is EPEVTQTPSHQVTQMGQEVILRCVPISNHLYFYWYRQILGQKVEFLVSFYNNEISEKSEIFDDQFSVERPDGSNFTLKIRSTKLEDSAMYFCASSELVGGRWNFGPGTRLLVL.

The chain recombines TRBV23-1 with TRBJ2-7; 8 nucleotides line up with TRBD1. TRBV23-1 is an ORF for which the function is uncertain. The CDR3 length is 16 residues. V lost 8 bases, J lost 1 base, and 13 bases stayed unmatched. CDR3 sequence: CASPGPRDRRSYEQYF. Here the CDR3 DNA reads TGCGCCAGCCCAGGCCCCCGGGACAGGAGGTCCTACGAGCAGTACTTC.

The chain uses TRBV13 and TRBJ1-1; D perhaps matches TRBD1 (6 bases). Trimming removed 3 bases at V and 5 bases at J, with 19 bases between. CDR3 length equals 16 residues. Germline CDR1 is PRHDT and CDR2 is FYEKMQ (reference sequence). CDR3 sequence reads: CASSFRGQGGDTEAFF. Here the CDR3 DNA reads TGTGCCAGCAGCTTCAGGGGTCAGGGTGGGGATACTGAAGCTTTCTTT.

The rearrangement joins TRBV27 to TRBJ1-1; TRBD1 matches 11 bases. The CDR3 contains 14 residues. The ends lost 3 bases at V and 6 bases at J; junction bases unmatched: 3. Germline CDR1 is MNHEY and CDR2 is SMNVEV (reference sequence). CDR3 amino acids: CASSFRDRGSEAFF. DNA of the CDR3: TGTGCCAGCAGTTTCCGGGACAGGGGGTCTGAAGCTTTCTTT.

This chain joins TRBV9 and TRBJ1-6; TRBD1 aligns across 7 bases. This CDR3 contains 15 residues. Germline V gene lookup returns CDR1 SGDLS and CDR2 YYNGEE. Trimming at V came to 0 bases and at J to 7 bases, leaving 4 bases not matched to a gene. This CDR3 is CASSVGTGANSPLHF. The CDR3 coding sequence is TGTGCCAGCAGCGTAGGAACAGGGGCAAATTCACCCCTCCACTTT. The full variable domain, its missing parts supplied by reference TRBV9 and TRBJ1-6, is DSGVTQTPKHLITATGQRVTLRCSPRSGDLSVYWYQQSLDQGLQFLIQYYNGEERAKGNILERFSAQQFPDLHSELNLSSLELGDSALYFCASSVGTGANSPLHFGNGTRLTVT.

The genes are TRBV6-4 and TRBJ2-1; 10 nucleotides agree with TRBD2. Germline loops: CDR1 MRHNA, CDR2 SNTAGT. Trimming took 5 bases from V and 6 from J; bases not matched to a gene: 13. The CDR3 runs 17 residues. CDR3 coding DNA: TGTGCCAGCAGTCCGATGGGAGCGGGAGGGCCAGGCAATGAGCAGTTCTTC. It is translated as CASSPMGAGGPGNEQFF.

This chain uses TRBV5-4 with TRBJ1-2; 10 bases align to TRBD1. Per germline, CDR1 SGHNT and CDR2 YYREEE (reference sequence). J lost 8 bases, V lost 0 bases, and 7 bases had no gene match. CDR3 length equals 15 residues. CDR3 sequence reads: CASSLVTGGASGYTF. CDR3 sequence (DNA): TGTGCCAGCAGCTTGGTGACAGGGGGCGCGAGCGGCTACACCTTC.

This chain links TRBV6-5 with TRBJ1-2; D unresolved. The CDR3 is 13 residues long. The V end was cut by 4 bases, the J end by 0 bases, with 6 bases between. Per the germline V gene, CDR1 is MNHEY and CDR2 is SVGAGI. The CDR3 loop is CASSSIANYGYTF. CDR3 nucleotides: TGTGCCAGCAGTTCAATAGCTAACTATGGCTACACCTTC.